Shown below are 10 T cell receptor beta chains from a single sample sequenced in a study of blood T cell repertoires in COVID-19. Sequencing was performed with immunoSEQ multiplex PCR; in TCRdb, only in-frame clones are kept and a portion is missing. The table records under 200,000 clones, 80% to 95% of them present only once. The sequencing sample was made of peripheral blood. The receptors derive from a man in his fifties or sixties with acute or convalescent COVID-19.

The genes are TRBV6-4 and TRBJ2-2, with D possibly matching TRBD1 (5 bases). V lost 5 bases, J lost 4 bases, and 14 bases lay in between. The CDR3 is made up of 15 amino acids. Germline lookup yields CDR1 MRHNA and CDR2 SNTAGT. CDR3 in amino acids: CASSLTGGSTGELFF. The CDR3 DNA reads TGTGCCAGCAGTTTAACAGGCGGCTCCACCGGGGAGCTGTTTTTT.

The chain recombines TRBV7-2 with TRBJ2-7; D may be TRBD2 (5 bases). Trimming stripped 4 bases from V and 5 bases from J, with 21 bases between. Germline V lookup: CDR1 SGHTA, CDR2 FQGNSA. CDR3 length: 16 residues. CDR3 sequence: CASSYQLGLPGHEQYF. The CDR3 DNA reads TGTGCCAGCAGCTACCAACTAGGACTCCCGGGCCACGAGCAGTACTTC.

V usage is TRBV4-1 and J usage is TRBJ1-4, with TRBD1 as a possible D gene (5 bases). The germline CDR1 and CDR2 sequences are MGHRA and YSYEKL. The CDR3 is 13 residues long. Trimming cost V 8 bases and J 8 bases, with 15 bases left between them. The CDR3 protein is CASGPTRGEKLFF. CDR3 sequence (DNA): TGCGCCAGCGGACCGACAAGGGGCGAAAAACTGTTTTTT.

V gene TRBV27 combines with J gene TRBJ2-5; 11 bases align to TRBD2. Germline CDR1 reads MNHEY; CDR2 reads SMNVEV (reference sequence). There are 16 residues in the CDR3. V was pared by 0 bases and J by 5 bases, with 5 bases of the junction left unmatched. DNA for the CDR3: TGTGCCAGCAGTTTATCGACTAGCGGGGTATGGGAGACCCAGTACTTC. Protein product: CASSLSTSGVWETQYF.

The genes are TRBV29-1 and TRBJ2-5, with TRBD1 matching 9 bases. Germline V gene sequence: CDR1 SQVTM, CDR2 ANQGSEA. The CDR3 runs to 13 residues. J was trimmed by 7 bases and V by 8 bases; bases with no gene match: 11. The CDR3 here is CSSRQGVMGTQYF. CDR3 coding DNA: TGCAGCTCTCGACAGGGGGTGATGGGGACCCAGTACTTC.

The CDR3 protein is CASSPGGGSWAFNTEAFF. The CDR3 DNA is TGTGCCAGCAGTCCCGGTGGAGGCAGTTGGGCCTTCAACACTGAAGCTTTCTTT. This chain connects TRBV28 to TRBJ1-1; no definite D call. This CDR3 spans 18 amino acids. From germline, CDR1 is MDHEN and CDR2 SYDVKM. Trimming stripped 5 bases from V and 2 bases from J, with 24 bases between.

CDR3: CASSREASGGQSTYEQYV. CDR3 in DNA: TGCGCCAGCAGCCGGGAGGCTAGCGGGGGACAATCCACCTACGAGCAGTACGTC. The J gene is TRBJ2-7, the V gene TRBV5-1, with TRBD2 matching over 10 bases. This CDR3 region has 18 residues. Germline V gene data show CDR1 as SGHRS and CDR2 as YFSETQ. Trimming at V came to 4 bases and at J to 2 bases, leaving 15 bases not matched to a gene.

The gene calls are TRBV24-1 and TRBJ1-5, with 8 bases matching TRBD1. V shed 2 bases, J shed 1 base, and the junction held 6 bases outside the gene matches. Germline V gene data show CDR1 as KGHDR and CDR2 as SFDVKD. CDR3 length equals 17 residues. The CDR3 region is CATSDSRTGISNQPQHF. CDR3 DNA sequence: TGTGCCACCAGTGATTCCAGGACAGGGATAAGCAATCAGCCCCAGCATTTT.

This chain uses TRBV24-1 with TRBJ2-7, with D possibly TRBD1 on 7 matching bases. The CDR3 covers 14 residues. Trimming removed 8 bases from V and 2 bases from J, with 15 bases in between. Germline assignment: CDR1 KGHDR and CDR2 SFDVKD. The CDR3 nucleotides read TGTGCCACCATTCAGGGGGGAATCCCCTACGAGCAGTACGTC. Translation gives CATIQGGIPYEQYV.

The V gene is TRBV5-6, the J gene TRBJ2-5; a possible D gene is TRBD1 (5 bases). From germline, CDR1 is SGHDT and CDR2 YYEEEE. V lost 0 bases to trimming and J lost 5 bases, with 8 bases between them. This CDR3 region has 13 residues. CDR3 region: CASSLVGRETQYF. The CDR3 DNA follows: TGTGCCAGCAGCTTGGTGGGGCGGGAGACCCAGTACTTC.